This T cell receptor (beta chain) was obtained from a study of PD-L1 blockade in urothelial cancer. Study information: T cell content in blood samples showed a median of approximately 140,000. Broader study findings: Expansion of tumor-associated blood clones at 3 weeks was greater in durable-benefit patients.

With respect to this clone: Its target is unknown.

Method: immunoSEQ multiplex PCR; TCRdb's copy keeps in-frame clones and lacks some. The data show 24,000 or so clones, around 88% seen once. Germline CDR1 and CDR2: SGHTA and FQGTGA. The CDR3 has 13 residues. Trimming removed 5 bases at V and 4 bases at J, with 9 bases between. Pretreatment and on-treatment blood mononuclear cell samples were taken, totaling between 1 and 8 time points per patient. The TCR comes from a man in his forties or fifties with urothelial cancer. The genes are TRBV7-3 and TRBJ1-3; tentative D call: TRBD1 (6 bases). Material: PBMCs, obtained around atezolizumab (anti-PD-L1) treatment. In nucleotides, the CDR3 is TGTGCCAGCAGCCGGGACATCGGAAACACCATATATTTT. Protein sequence: CASSRDIGNTIYF.